Below are 22 T cell receptor beta chains sequenced from a single sample in a study of blood T cell repertoires in COVID-19. The method was immunoSEQ multiplex PCR; TCRdb's version includes in-frame clones alone and lacks a portion of them. The sample shows 130,000 or so clones, about 82% of them seen only once. Sequencing was done on a sample of peripheral blood. These receptors were obtained from a woman aged 60-75 years with acute or convalescent COVID-19.

The rearrangement joins TRBV7-2 to TRBJ2-1; a weak D match, TRBD2 (5 bases). Trimming cost V 5 bases and J 4 bases, with 18 bases left between them. CDR3 length equals 16 residues. Germline CDR1 is SGHTA and CDR2 is FQGNSA. The CDR3 here is CASSPRVTLGYNEQFF. In DNA, the CDR3 is TGTGCCAGCAGCCCCCGTGTGACACTAGGTTACAATGAGCAGTTCTTC.

V gene TRBV5-1 combines with J gene TRBJ1-4; D perhaps matches TRBD1 (5 bases). V shed 0 bases and J shed 3 bases, with 15 bases lying between them. Per the germline V gene, CDR1 is SGHRS and CDR2 is YFSETQ. The CDR3 is made up of 17 amino acids. The CDR3 is CASSLDPPGQANEKLFF. The CDR3, as DNA: TGCGCCAGCAGCTTGGACCCCCCAGGGCAGGCTAATGAAAAACTGTTTTTT. Together with reference TRBV5-1 and TRBJ1-4, the CDR3 gives the full variable domain: KAGVTQTPRYLIKTRGQQVTLSCSPISGHRSVSWYQQTPGQGLQFLFEYFSETQRNKGNFPGRFSGRQFSNSRSEMNVSTLELGDSALYLCASSLDPPGQANEKLFFGSGTQLSVL.

Worth noting for this clone: Other DNA sequences in this sample translate to the same CDR3. CDR3 residues: CASSYSQGNYGYTF. Written as DNA, the CDR3 is TGTGCCAGCAGTTATTCCCAGGGAAACTATGGCTACACCTTC. The chain links TRBV6-5 to TRBJ1-2; D might be TRBD1 (5 bases). V gave up 3 bases and J gave up 2 bases, with 10 bases separating them. The CDR3 spans 14 residues. Germline V gene sequence: CDR1 MNHEY, CDR2 SVGAGI.

Comments on this clone: This sample includes further DNA sequences coding for the same CDR3. The gene calls are TRBV5-1 and TRBJ2-1; a weak D match, TRBD2 (5 bases). The ends were cut back, 1 base at V and 0 bases at J, with 11 bases in the middle. Germline CDR1 and CDR2: SGHRS and YFSETQ. The CDR3 contains 16 residues. The CDR3: CASSLTSGSSYNEQFF. CDR3 in DNA: TGCGCCAGCAGCTTGACAAGCGGAAGCTCCTACAATGAGCAGTTCTTC.

V gene TRBV5-6 combines with J gene TRBJ1-2; the D gene is possibly TRBD1 (6 bases). In germline, CDR1 is SGHDT, CDR2 YYEEEE. The CDR3 is 13 amino acids. Trimming cost V 4 bases and J 5 bases, with 12 bases left between them. Here the CDR3 DNA reads TGTGCCAGCAGCGGTACACAGGGTTATGGCTACACCTTC. Translation: CASSGTQGYGYTF.

The V and J genes are TRBV11-2 and TRBJ1-6; D gene unclear. This CDR3 is 13 amino acids long. The V gene lost 10 bases and the J gene lost 0 bases, with 7 bases spanning the gap. Germline V gene lookup returns CDR1 SGHAT and CDR2 FQNNGV. The CDR3 is CATSFSYNSPLHF. Here the CDR3 DNA reads TGTGCCACCTCCTTCTCCTATAATTCACCCCTCCACTTT.

The rearrangement joins TRBV5-5 to TRBJ1-1, with 8 positions matching TRBD1. The V segment lost 2 bases and the J segment 4 bases; nucleotides outside the gene matches: 7. Per the germline V gene, CDR1 is SGHKS and CDR2 is YYEKEE (reference sequence). This CDR3 is built from 15 residues. CDR3 protein: CASSFEGTGGTEAFF. The DNA of the CDR3 is TGTGCCAGCAGCTTTGAAGGGACAGGTGGCACTGAAGCTTTCTTT.

The rearrangement links TRBV4-1 to TRBJ2-2; 14 nucleotides align to TRBD2. Germline V gene sequence: CDR1 MGHRA, CDR2 YSYEKL. The CDR3 is 19 residues long. Trimming removed 0 bases from V and 1 base from J; junction bases left unmatched: 4. Here the CDR3 DNA reads TGCGCCAGCAGCCAAGAAAGGGGGACTAGCGGGGGGAACACCGGGGAGCTGTTTTTT. Translation gives CASSQERGTSGGNTGELFF.

The CDR3, as DNA: TGTGCCAGCAGCCCGAAATTAGCGGGGGGCTCCTACAATGAGCAGTTCTTC. Translating it yields CASSPKLAGGSYNEQFF. V gene TRBV5-5 combines with J gene TRBJ2-1; TRBD2 matches at 10 bases. There are 17 residues in the CDR3. CDR1 is SGHKS and CDR2 is YYEKEE in the germline V gene (reference sequence). After removal of 4 bases from V and 0 bases from J, the junction contained 7 bases not matched to a gene.

The table lists this clone with a count of one. V is TRBV5-1 and J is TRBJ2-3, with D possibly TRBD1 on 6 matching bases. CDR1 and CDR2 (germline): SGHRS, YFSETQ. With 0 bases removed from V and 2 bases from J, the gap between germline ends came to 13 bases. This CDR3 has 16 amino acids. CDR3 sequence reads: CASSLVAGVNTDTQYF. In DNA, the CDR3 is TGCGCCAGCAGCTTGGTGGCAGGGGTAAACACAGATACGCAGTATTTT.

The rearrangement joins TRBV19 to TRBJ1-1; 8 bases are shared with TRBD1. The V and J ends lost 5 bases and 4 bases, in that order; junction bases with no gene match: 3. The length of the CDR3 is 13 residues. Germline values: CDR1 LNHDA, CDR2 SQIVND (reference sequence). CDR3 coding DNA: TGTGCCAGTAGTTCCCAGGGGGCCACTGAAGCTTTCTTT. It specifies CASSSQGATEAFF.

The chain uses TRBV4-2 and TRBJ2-7; perhaps TRBD1 as D (6 bases). Germline assignment: CDR1 LGHNA and CDR2 YNFKEQ. This CDR3 is 13 amino acids long. The V and J ends lost 8 bases and 5 bases respectively, with 16 bases between them. The CDR3 protein is CASRRGKGDEQYF. In DNA, the CDR3 is TGTGCCAGCCGCCGAGGGAAGGGGGACGAGCAGTACTTC.

The rearrangement uses TRBV7-2 and TRBJ2-7; TRBD2 might be the D (6 bases). The CDR3 is made up of 16 amino acids. With 3 bases removed from V and 0 bases from J, the gap between germline ends came to 15 bases. Germline CDR1 is SGHTA and CDR2 is FQGNSA. CDR3 sequence (DNA): TGTGCCAGCAGCTTCCTCGGAGGCGGGGTCTCCTACGAGCAGTACTTC. It encodes CASSFLGGGVSYEQYF.

CDR3 amino acids: CAISEPGTLITDTQYF. As DNA, the CDR3 is TGTGCCATCAGTGAGCCAGGGACTCTTATCACAGATACGCAGTATTTT. V and J are TRBV10-3 and TRBJ2-3; possible D gene TRBD2, 6 bases. Trimming pared 2 bases from V and 2 bases from J, leaving 14 bases between. This CDR3 is 16 amino acids long. Germline lookup yields CDR1 ENHRY and CDR2 SYGVKD.

This chain uses TRBV24-1 with TRBJ2-7; D is perhaps TRBD1 (5 bases). The ends were cut back, 2 bases at V and 3 bases at J, with 13 bases in the middle. There are 15 residues in the CDR3. From germline, CDR1 is KGHDR and CDR2 SFDVKD. This chain's CDR3 is CATSDSAQGNYEQYF. In DNA form, the CDR3 reads TGTGCCACCAGTGATTCCGCCCAGGGAAACTACGAGCAGTACTTC.

This rearrangement joins TRBV24-1 to TRBJ1-2, with D unresolved. CDR3 length: 13 amino acids. Germline CDR1 reads KGHDR; CDR2 reads SFDVKD. V lost 4 bases to trimming and J lost 4 bases, with 9 bases between them. The CDR3 DNA sequence: TGTGCCACCAGTGAGGCGGGGTCCTATGGCTACACCTTC. Encoded protein: CATSEAGSYGYTF.

V usage is TRBV28 and J usage is TRBJ2-7, with TRBD1 matching 11 bases. The CDR3 extends over 17 amino acids. The V segment lost 4 bases and the J segment 3 bases; nucleotides outside the gene matches: 11. Germline V gene sequence: CDR1 MDHEN, CDR2 SYDVKM. CDR3 residues: CASSSGTGGVWNYEQYF. The CDR3, as DNA: TGTGCCAGCAGTTCCGGGACAGGGGGGGTTTGGAACTACGAGCAGTACTTC.

This clone was observed a single time. CDR3 DNA: TGTGCCAGCAGGCGGTGGACAGGGGGCACCGGGGAGCTGTTTTTT. Its translation is CASRRWTGGTGELFF. The chain uses TRBV27 and TRBJ2-2, with 10 nucleotides matching TRBD1. Per germline, CDR1 MNHEY and CDR2 SMNVEV (reference sequence). V dropped 6 bases and J dropped 4; count of bases not matched to a gene: 5. The CDR3 is made up of 15 amino acids.

The genes are TRBV6-5 and TRBJ1-2, with D unclear. V was clipped by 2 bases and J by 0 bases, with 13 bases between them. CDR3 length: 16 amino acids. Germline V gene sequence: CDR1 MNHEY, CDR2 SVGAGI. The CDR3 loop reads CASSYDWAAANYGYTF. The CDR3 DNA sequence: TGTGCCAGCAGTTACGATTGGGCAGCAGCTAACTATGGCTACACCTTC.

The rearrangement uses TRBV7-2 and TRBJ2-7; 9 bases align to TRBD2. CDR3 length equals 14 residues. Losses at the gene ends were 0 bases for V and 3 bases for J; bases not matched to a gene: 0. Germline V gene sequence: CDR1 SGHTA, CDR2 FQGNSA. CDR3 sequence: CASSLAAGGYEQYF. The CDR3 coding sequence is TGTGCCAGCAGCTTAGCAGCGGGGGGCTACGAGCAGTACTTC.

For the CDR3, the DNA is TGTGCCAGCAGCCTCATAGCCGCTTGGTCCTCCTACAATGAGCAGTTCTTC. It encodes CASSLIAAWSSYNEQFF. The chain is built from TRBV9 and TRBJ2-1, with D unresolved. The CDR3 contains 17 residues. Germline CDR1 SGDLS, CDR2 YYNGEE. Trimming cost V 4 bases and J 0 bases, with 17 bases left between them.

The rearrangement joins TRBV5-1 to TRBJ1-4; 9 positions agree with TRBD1. Germline CDR1 SGHRS, CDR2 YFSETQ. V gave up 4 bases and J gave up 5 bases; unmatched junction bases: 12. The CDR3 extends over 17 amino acids. This CDR3 reads CASSLVPGQGPNEKLFF. The CDR3 DNA follows: TGCGCCAGCAGCCTGGTCCCGGGACAGGGTCCGAATGAAAAACTGTTTTTT.